This T cell receptor beta chain was captured by sequencing in a study of blood T cell repertoires in COVID-19. Whole-study context: The cDNA or gDNA used as material had been derived from T cells, B-cell-depleted T cells, or PBMCs.

In the original workflow: Researchers report that nucleated cell counts were estimated from reference gene primer amplification. Assay: immunoSEQ multiplex PCR; the TCRdb copy retains only in-frame clones and omits some. V and J calls and clone size are as listed in that table; D and trimming were resolved from the DNA. The sample carries over 150,000 clones, 65% to 80% recorded once. The source material was peripheral blood. This sequence was found in a man aged 60 to 69 with acute or convalescent COVID-19.

CDR3 protein: CASSLGTGDGYTF. CDR3 bases: TGTGCCAGCAGCTTAGGGACAGGGGACGGCTACACCTTC. J is TRBJ1-2 and V is TRBV13, with 8 bases matching TRBD1. Germline V gene sequence: CDR1 PRHDT, CDR2 FYEKMQ (reference sequence). J gave up 8 bases and V 0 bases, and 2 bases lay outside the gene matches. This CDR3 is built from 13 residues.